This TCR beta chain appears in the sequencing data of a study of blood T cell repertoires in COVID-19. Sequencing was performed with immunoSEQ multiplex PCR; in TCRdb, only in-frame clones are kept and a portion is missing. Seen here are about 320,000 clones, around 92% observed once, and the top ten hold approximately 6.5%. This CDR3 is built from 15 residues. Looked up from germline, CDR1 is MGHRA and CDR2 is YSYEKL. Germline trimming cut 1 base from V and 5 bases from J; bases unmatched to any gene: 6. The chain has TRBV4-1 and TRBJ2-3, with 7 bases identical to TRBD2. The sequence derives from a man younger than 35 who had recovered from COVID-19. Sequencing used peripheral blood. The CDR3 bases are TGCGCCAGCAGCCAAGGATGGGAGGGATTAGATACGCAGTATTTT. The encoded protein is CASSQGWEGLDTQYF.